What follows are 25 T cell receptor beta chains derived from one specimen sequenced in a study of cytomegalovirus exposure and HLA in healthy donors (dated by TCRdb to the late 2010s). Libraries came from the immunoSEQ multiplex PCR assay. For the multiplex PCR, a mixture combining 60 forward primers for TCR Vbeta segments and 13 reverse primers for TCR Jbeta segments was used. Held by TCRdb, this immuneACCESS table contains in-frame sequences only and omits some clones. Under half of the omission traces to an unresolved V gene where checked; the cause of the rest is unknown. The sample table shows 75,000 to 100,000 clones, and around 82% are seen once. About 3.3% of the sample goes to the ten largest clones. The sample taken for sequencing was PBMCs. The receptor source for this set is a man between 40 and 49 years old in good health and CMV-seronegative.

The chain has TRBV28 and TRBJ1-5; D perhaps matches TRBD1 (5 bases). V shed 4 bases and J shed 1 base, with 17 bases lying between them. Germline V gene data show CDR1 as MDHEN and CDR2 as SYDVKM. The CDR3 spans 17 residues. The CDR3 region is CASSSRGGTGSNQPQHF. The CDR3 DNA reads as TGTGCCAGCAGTTCGCGGGGAGGGACCGGAAGCAATCAGCCCCAGCATTTT.

This clone showed up just a few times. The chain combines TRBV5-4 with TRBJ1-2; the D is unclear. The germline CDR1 and CDR2 sequences are SGHNT and YYREEE (reference sequence). The length of the CDR3 is 15 residues. Trimming shortened V by 1 base and J by 3 bases, and 13 bases separated the two germline ends. The CDR3 DNA reads TGTGCCAGCAGCTTGTTGGACTCCCCATACTATGGCTACACCTTC. Amino acid sequence: CASSLLDSPYYGYTF. The full variable domain, with the rest looked up from reference TRBV5-4 and TRBJ1-2, is ETGVTQSPTHLIKTRGQQVTLRCSSQSGHNTVSWYQQALGQGPQFIFQYYREEENGRGNFPPRFSGLQFPNYSSELNVNALELDDSALYLCASSLLDSPYYGYTFGSGTRLTVV.

V is TRBV5-1 and J is TRBJ2-1, with 11 bases lining up with TRBD2. V was pared by 2 bases and J by 6 bases, with 4 bases of the junction left unmatched. CDR1 and CDR2 from the germline V gene are SGHRS and YFSETQ. The CDR3 totals 15 residues. The CDR3 here is CASSFGTSGANEQFF. The CDR3 bases are TGCGCCAGCAGCTTTGGGACTAGCGGAGCCAATGAGCAGTTCTTC.

The V and J genes are TRBV2 and TRBJ2-5; the match to TRBD1 covers 7 bases. TRBJ2-7 explains the end of the DNA better; the J call may be wrong. Germline CDR1 SNHLY, CDR2 FYNNEI. This CDR3 region has 15 residues. CDR3 sequence: CASSQDMTGSYEQYF. In nucleotides, the CDR3 is TGTGCCAGCAGTCAGGACATGACAGGGAGCTACGAGCAGTACTTC.

This clone was counted only a few times. This chain uses TRBV5-1 with TRBJ1-3; the match to TRBD1 covers 8 bases. Trimming cost V 4 bases and J 8 bases; bases outside gene matches: 11. Germline-derived CDR1 and CDR2 are SGHRS and YFSETQ. This CDR3 has 15 amino acids. As DNA, the CDR3 is TGCGCCAGCAGCCTTCTGACAGGGGCCTGGGACACCATATATTTT. Its protein is CASSLLTGAWDTIYF.

The genes are TRBV5-1 and TRBJ1-4, with 7 bases that match TRBD1. Trimming at V came to 5 bases and at J to 5 bases, leaving 9 bases not matched to a gene. Germline values: CDR1 SGHRS, CDR2 YFSETQ. CDR3 length equals 15 residues. CDR3 DNA sequence: TGCGCCAGCAGTTTTTCCGGGACAGCGAATGAAAAACTGTTTTTT. It yields the protein CASSFSGTANEKLFF. Complete variable domain (other parts from reference TRBV5-1 and TRBJ1-4): KAGVTQTPRYLIKTRGQQVTLSCSPISGHRSVSWYQQTPGQGLQFLFEYFSETQRNKGNFPGRFSGRQFSNSRSEMNVSTLELGDSALYLCASSFSGTANEKLFFGSGTQLSVL.

V usage is TRBV18 and J usage is TRBJ2-7; 8 bases agree with TRBD2. Germline loops: CDR1 KGHSH, CDR2 LQKENI. The CDR3 loop spans 15 amino acids. The J segment lost 3 bases and the V segment lost 2 bases, leaving 6 bases of the junction unmatched. The CDR3, as DNA: TGTGCCAGCTCACCAGGGCTAGCGGGCGACTACGAGCAGTACTTC. This encodes CASSPGLAGDYEQYF.

This chain uses TRBV7-8 with TRBJ2-5; 9 nucleotides align to TRBD1. CDR1 and CDR2 (germline): SGHVS, FQNEAQ. The V and J ends lost 2 bases and 7 bases, in that order; junction bases with no gene match: 11. This CDR3 spans 16 amino acids. The CDR3 DNA follows: TGTGCCAGCAGCTTACTGGAGGGACAGGGCTTCGGGACCCAGTACTTC. This encodes CASSLLEGQGFGTQYF.

The chain recombines TRBV11-2 with TRBJ2-7; a weak D match, TRBD1 (5 bases). V lost 5 bases to trimming and J lost 2 bases, with 10 bases between them. The CDR3 covers 13 residues. Germline values: CDR1 SGHAT, CDR2 FQNNGV. In DNA form, the CDR3 reads TGTGCCAGCAGCCCTCGACAGACCTACGAGCAGTACTTC. It is translated as CASSPRQTYEQYF. The whole variable domain, filled in from reference TRBV11-2 and TRBJ2-7, reads EAGVAQSPRYKIIEKRQSVAFWCNPISGHATLYWYQQILGQGPKLLIQFQNNGVVDDSQLPKDRFSAERLKGVDSTLKIQPAKLEDSAVYLCASSPRQTYEQYFGPGTRLTVT.

A note on this clone: Other DNA sequences in the same sample also yield this CDR3. V and J are TRBV6-5 and TRBJ2-3, with 8 bases matching TRBD2. V lost 6 bases to trimming and J lost 3 bases; unmatched junction nucleotides: 8. The CDR3 has 15 residues. CDR1 is MNHEY and CDR2 is SVGAGI in the germline V gene. CDR3 in amino acids: CASSSPGGGTDTQYF. CDR3 coding DNA: TGTGCCAGCAGCTCCCCCGGGGGGGGAACAGATACGCAGTATTTT.

This clone was counted between two and nine times. DNA for the CDR3: TGTGCCAGCAGTCTTACCGGGACAGGGACCTACGAGCAGTACTTC. It yields the protein CASSLTGTGTYEQYF. The V call is TRBV2, the J call TRBJ2-7, with 9 positions matching TRBD1. V dropped 5 bases and J dropped 2; count of bases not matched to a gene: 7. Germline-derived CDR1 and CDR2 are SNHLY and FYNNEI. The CDR3 consists of 15 residues.

The genes are TRBV5-1 and TRBJ1-2; TRBD1 is a possible D gene (5 bases). Germline CDR1 and CDR2: SGHRS and YFSETQ. The CDR3 extends over 15 amino acids. The V end was cut by 0 bases, the J end by 8 bases, with 17 bases between. The CDR3 region has the DNA TGCGCCAGCAGCTTGGCCCAGGGATACAACTGGGGCTACACCTTC. Translating it yields CASSLAQGYNWGYTF.

This chain joins TRBV6-1 and TRBJ1-5, with TRBD1 as a possible D gene (6 bases). Per the germline V gene, CDR1 is MNHNS and CDR2 is SASEGT. The V gene lost 6 bases and the J gene lost 0 bases, with 9 bases spanning the gap. This CDR3 is 14 amino acids long. The DNA for the CDR3 is TGTGCCAGCAGCAGGGGATATAGCAATCAGCCCCAGCATTTT. It specifies CASSRGYSNQPQHF.

This chain joins TRBV5-1 and TRBJ1-1; D call uncertain. Germline V gene sequence: CDR1 SGHRS, CDR2 YFSETQ. The CDR3 extends over 13 amino acids. V lost 4 bases and J lost 4, with 11 bases in between. The chain's CDR3 is CASSLDGFTEAFF. The DNA of the CDR3 is TGCGCCAGCAGCCTCGACGGGTTCACTGAAGCTTTCTTT.

This clone was detected a few times. CDR3 nucleotide sequence: TGTGCCAGCAGACCGACAGGGACGGGTAGGAACACTGAAGCTTTCTTT. It is translated as CASRPTGTGRNTEAFF. J is TRBJ1-1 and V is TRBV7-9; 7 bases are a match to TRBD1. The CDR3 covers 16 residues. V trimming: 6 bases; J trimming: 1 base; junction bases outside the gene matches: 11. The germline V gene has CDR1 SEHNR and CDR2 FQNEAQ (reference sequence).

J is TRBJ2-1 and V is TRBV9; D remains unclear. This CDR3 spans 13 amino acids. V was trimmed by 2 bases and J by 8 bases, leaving 11 bases between them. Germline assignment: CDR1 SGDLS and CDR2 YYNGEE. CDR3 in DNA: TGTGCCAGCAGCGTCTCCTACCGCGATGAGCAGTTCTTC. The encoded protein is CASSVSYRDEQFF.

The chain has TRBV7-8 and TRBJ1-1, with TRBD1 as a possible D gene (5 bases). V shed 1 base and J shed 0 bases, with 12 bases lying between them. There are 16 residues in the CDR3. Germline V CDR1 and CDR2: SGHVS, FQNEAQ. The CDR3 loop is CASSLVTGLMNTEAFF. The CDR3 nucleotides are TGTGCCAGCAGCTTAGTTACGGGACTCATGAACACTGAAGCTTTCTTT. The full variable domain, rest sourced from reference TRBV7-8 and TRBJ1-1, is GAGVSQSPRYKVAKRGQDVALRCDPISGHVSLFWYQQALGQGPEFLTYFQNEAQLDKSGLPSDRFFAERPEGSVSTLKIQRTQQEDSAVYLCASSLVTGLMNTEAFFGQGTRLTVV.

The rearrangement links TRBV7-9 to TRBJ2-1, with D tentatively TRBD1 (6 bases). The V end lost 7 bases, the J end lost 7 bases, and 14 bases lay between the germline ends. Germline loops: CDR1 SEHNR, CDR2 FQNEAQ (reference sequence). This CDR3 has 13 amino acids. The CDR3 region has the DNA TGTGCCAGCAAACAAACAGGGTCGAATGAGCAGTTCTTC. It is translated as CASKQTGSNEQFF.

Worth noting for this clone: Sequence at one end of the junction differs from germline and may be a read error. V gene TRBV15 combines with J gene TRBJ2-5, with 7 bases identical to TRBD2. Germline loops: CDR1 LNHNV, CDR2 YYDKDF (reference sequence). The CDR3 consists of 15 residues. The CDR3 loop reads CAASRGSGGGETQYF. CDR3 in DNA: TGTGCCGCCAGCAGAGGGTCTGGCGGGGGAGAGACCCAGTACTTC.

This clone was seen a single time. The chain joins TRBV28 to TRBJ2-3; 8 bases line up with TRBD2. The germline V gene has CDR1 MDHEN and CDR2 SYDVKM. There are 14 residues in the CDR3. With 7 bases clipped from V and 1 base from J, the junction kept 4 bases outside the gene matches. The CDR3 nucleotides are TGTGCCAGCATAACGGGAGGGGGCACAGATACGCAGTATTTT. Translation: CASITGGGTDTQYF.

This rearrangement joins TRBV6-5 to TRBJ2-2; D possibly corresponds to TRBD2 (6 bases). The CDR3 consists of 14 residues. Trimming left V 3 bases short and J 5 bases short, with 10 bases between. CDR1 is MNHEY and CDR2 is SVGAGI in the germline V gene. CDR3 loop: CASSYFGGTGELFF. DNA for the CDR3: TGTGCCAGCAGTTATTTCGGGGGAACCGGGGAGCTGTTTTTT.

This clone was seen only once. The chain links TRBV30 to TRBJ1-2; no firm D call. The germline CDR1 and CDR2 sequences are GTSNPN and SVGIG (reference sequence). Trimming removed 1 base from V and 4 bases from J, with 13 bases in between. The CDR3 is made up of 14 amino acids. This chain's CDR3 is CAWSADAGRYGYTF. CDR3 nucleotides: TGTGCCTGGAGTGCCGACGCGGGTCGCTATGGCTACACCTTC.

The V and J genes are TRBV5-4 and TRBJ2-7, with 7 bases lining up with TRBD1. After removal of 2 bases from V and 6 bases from J, the junction contained 5 bases not matched to a gene. The CDR3 has 13 residues. The V gene's germline CDR1 is SGHNT and CDR2 YYREEE (reference sequence). CDR3 DNA: TGTGCCAGCAGCTTCCGGACAGGCCTCGAGCAGTACTTC. It yields the protein CASSFRTGLEQYF.

The DNA for the CDR3 is TGTGCCAGCACGACTGGCCAGGGGCAATACGAGCAGTACTTC. Protein sequence: CASTTGQGQYEQYF. This sequence joins TRBV28 and TRBJ2-7; possibly TRBD1 for D (6 bases). Between the trimmed V and J ends, which lost 7 bases and 4 bases, there was a span of 17 bases. In germline, CDR1 is MDHEN, CDR2 SYDVKM. The CDR3 has 14 amino acids.

The chain employs TRBV25-1 and TRBJ2-3; 7 positions match TRBD2. The junction had 8 bases not matched to a gene; V was cut back by 3 bases and J by 2 bases. This CDR3 has 16 residues. From germline, CDR1 is MGHDK and CDR2 SYGVNS. CDR3 amino acids: CASSDWGRDSTDTQYF. The DNA for the CDR3 is TGTGCCAGCAGTGATTGGGGGAGGGATTCCACAGATACGCAGTATTTT.